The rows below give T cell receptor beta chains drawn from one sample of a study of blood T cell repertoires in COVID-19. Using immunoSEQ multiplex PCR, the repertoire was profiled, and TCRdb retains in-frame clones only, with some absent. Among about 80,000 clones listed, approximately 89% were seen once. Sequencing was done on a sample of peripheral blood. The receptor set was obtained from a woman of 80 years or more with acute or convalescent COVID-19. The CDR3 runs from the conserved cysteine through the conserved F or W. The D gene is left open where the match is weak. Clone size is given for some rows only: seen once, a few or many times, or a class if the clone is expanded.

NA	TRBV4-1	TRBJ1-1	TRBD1	TGCGCCAGCAGCCCGGACAGGGGGCCCGTTTACGACACTGAAGCTTTCTTT	CASSPDRGPVYDTEAFF
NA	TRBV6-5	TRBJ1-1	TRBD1	TGTGCCAGCAGCCAAACGGGACAGGGGAACACTGAAGCTTTCTTT	CASSQTGQGNTEAFF
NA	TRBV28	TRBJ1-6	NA	TGTGCCAGCAAAAAGTCGAGCTCCTATAATTCACCCCTCCACTTT	CASKKSSSYNSPLHF
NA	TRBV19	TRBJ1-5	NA	TGTGCCAGTAGTATTGCTAGGAGCAATCAGCCCCAGCATTTT	CASSIARSNQPQHF
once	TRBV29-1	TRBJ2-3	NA	TGCAGCGTTGGACTTATCACAGATACGCAGTATTTT	CSVGLITDTQYF
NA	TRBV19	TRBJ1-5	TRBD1	TGTGCCAGTAGTATTATAGGGACAGGGGGCAATCAGCCCCAGCATTTT	CASSIIGTGGNQPQHF
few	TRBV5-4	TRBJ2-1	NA	TGTGCCAGCAGCTTGAGTCCCAGCAATGAGCAGTTCTTC	CASSLSPSNEQFF
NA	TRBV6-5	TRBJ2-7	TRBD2	TGTGCCAGCAGTTATAGCGGGAACCCCAAGGAGCAGTACTTC	CASSYSGNPKEQYF
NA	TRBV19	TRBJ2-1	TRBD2	TGTGCCAGTAGTGTCGGGGGGTCGTGGAGTGAGCAGTTCTTC	CASSVGGSWSEQFF
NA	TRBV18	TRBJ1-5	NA	TGTGCCAGCTCCCCTCGGGAGGGCAATCAGCCCCAGCATTTT	CASSPREGNQPQHF
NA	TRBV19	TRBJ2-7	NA	TGTGCCAGTAGTGCGACAGCTAACTACGAGCAGTACTTC	CASSATANYEQYF
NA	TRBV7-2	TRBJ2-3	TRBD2	TGTGCCAGCAGCTTATGGGGACTAGGACCGTATTTT	CASSLWGLGPYF
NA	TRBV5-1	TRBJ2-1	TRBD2	TGCGCCAGCAGCCCCGGACTAGCGTATAATGAGCAGTTCTTC	CASSPGLAYNEQFF
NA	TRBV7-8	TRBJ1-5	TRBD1	TGTGCCAGCAGCTTCACCGGGACAGGGTCCGTCAATCAGCCCCAGCATTTT	CASSFTGTGSVNQPQHF
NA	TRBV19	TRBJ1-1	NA	TGTGCCAGTAAGGCCCCGGGGGCTGAAGCTTTCTTT	CASKAPGAEAFF
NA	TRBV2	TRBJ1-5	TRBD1	TGTGCCAGCAGACGACAGGGGGGAAGGCAGCCCCAGCATTTT	CASRRQGGRQPQHF
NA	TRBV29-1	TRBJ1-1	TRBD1	TGCAGCGCCTCGACAGGGCGTGACACTGAAGCTTTCTTT	CSASTGRDTEAFF
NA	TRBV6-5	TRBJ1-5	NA	TGTGCCAGCGCGGGGGATTACAATCAGCCCCAGCATTTT	CASAGDYNQPQHF
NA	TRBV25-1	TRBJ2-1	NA	TGTGCCAGCAGTGAAAGGTGGGGGCCACCTTACAATGAGCAGTTCTTC	CASSERWGPPYNEQFF
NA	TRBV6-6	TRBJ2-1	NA	TGTGCCAGTAGACAGAACAATGAGCAGTTCTTC	CASRQNNEQFF
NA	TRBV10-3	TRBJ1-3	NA	TGTGCCATCAGTCCCCGGGGAGGGGATACCTCTGGAAACACCATATATTTT	CAISPRGGDTSGNTIYF
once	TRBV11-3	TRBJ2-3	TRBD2	TGTGCCAGCAGCCTAACCCGGGACTACACAGATACGCAGTATTTT	CASSLTRDYTDTQYF
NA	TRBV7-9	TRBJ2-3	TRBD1	TGTGCCAGCAGCTTTGGGACAGGGAGGGGAAGCACAGATACGCAGTATTTT	CASSFGTGRGSTDTQYF
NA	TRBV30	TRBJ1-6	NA	TGTGCCTGGAGTGTACAGGGAATGGATTCACCCCTCCACTTT	CAWSVQGMDSPLHF
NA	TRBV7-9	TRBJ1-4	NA	TGTGCCAGCAGCTTATCAGATTCTGAAAAACTGTTTTTT	CASSLSDSEKLFF
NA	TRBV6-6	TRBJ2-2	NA	TGTGCCAGCAGTTATTCTAGGGAGGCGTTTTTT	CASSYSREAFF
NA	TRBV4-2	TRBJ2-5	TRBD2	TGTGCCAGCAGCCAAGATAAAACGGGGGGGTACCAAGAGACCCAGTACTTC	CASSQDKTGGYQETQYF
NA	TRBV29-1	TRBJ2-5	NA	TGCAGCGTTGACGGCAGCCCGGGGGCCCAGTACTTC	CSVDGSPGAQYF
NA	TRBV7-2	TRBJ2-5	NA	TGTGCCAGCAGCTTATCGAGGCCGAGGGAGACCCAGTACTTC	CASSLSRPRETQYF
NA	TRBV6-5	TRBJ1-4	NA	TGTGCCAGCAGTTCCAGTCCAACTAATGAAAAACTGTTTTTT	CASSSSPTNEKLFF
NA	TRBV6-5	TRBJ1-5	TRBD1	TGTGCCAGCAGAGGGACAGGACAGCCCCAGCATTTT	CASRGTGQPQHF
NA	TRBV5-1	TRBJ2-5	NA	TGCGCCAGCAGCGCCCAGACAGGTTCACAGCGGACCCAGTACTTC	CASSAQTGSQRTQYF
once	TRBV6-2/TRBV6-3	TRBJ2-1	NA	TGTGCCAGCAGTTTCCTCGCCGCCGGGGATGAGCAGTTCTTC	CASSFLAAGDEQFF
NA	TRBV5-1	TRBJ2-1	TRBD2	TGCGCCAGCAGCCTTACTAGCGGAGGCTACAATGAGCAGTTCTTC	CASSLTSGGYNEQFF
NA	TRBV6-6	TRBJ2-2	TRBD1	TGTGCCAGCAGCACACAGGGGGCGCTCGGAACCGGGGAGCTGTTTTTT	CASSTQGALGTGELFF
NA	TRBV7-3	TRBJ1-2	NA	TGTGCCAGCAGCTTACCCGACCCGCGGGGCTACACCTTC	CASSLPDPRGYTF
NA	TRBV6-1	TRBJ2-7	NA	TGTGCCAGCAGTGACAAAAGTAGACAGCCCTCTACTGGGCAGTACTTC	CASSDKSRQPSTGQYF
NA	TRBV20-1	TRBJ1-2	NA	TGCAGTGCCCCCCCAGGGGGCTACACCTTC	CSAPPGGYTF
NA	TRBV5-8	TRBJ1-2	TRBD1	TGTGCCAGCAGCTACGGGACAGGAGCCGTAGGCAACTATGGCTACACCTTC	CASSYGTGAVGNYGYTF
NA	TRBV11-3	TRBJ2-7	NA	TGTGCCAGCAGCTTAGGTGGCCGTACAGGCTCCTACGAGCAGTACTTC	CASSLGGRTGSYEQYF
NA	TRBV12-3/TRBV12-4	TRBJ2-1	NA	TGTGCCAGCAGTCTAGAGCGGGTCGAGCAGTTCTTC	CASSLERVEQFF
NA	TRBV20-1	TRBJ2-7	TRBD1	TGCAGTGCTAGTGGGAACAGGGGCTCCTACGAGCAGTACTTC	CSASGNRGSYEQYF
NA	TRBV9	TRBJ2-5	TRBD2	TGTGCCAGCAGCTTAGGAGACGGTGCTAGCGGGAGTGGGTGGCAAGAGACCCAGTACTTC	CASSLGDGASGSGWQETQYF
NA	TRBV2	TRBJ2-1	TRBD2	TGTGCCAGCAGGGGGAGCCTAGCGGGGGCTTACAATGAGCAGTTCTTC	CASRGSLAGAYNEQFF
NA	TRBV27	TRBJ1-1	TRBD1	TGTGCCAGCAGTTTACTGGGGACAGGATATGAAGCTTTCTTT	CASSLLGTGYEAFF
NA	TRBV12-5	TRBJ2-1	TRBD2	TGTGCTAGTGGTTCCCCGACTAGCGGGAGCGACAATGAGCAGTTCTTC	CASGSPTSGSDNEQFF
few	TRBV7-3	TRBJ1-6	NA	TGTGCCAGCAGCTTCGGGGGGGATAATTCACCCCTCCACTTT	CASSFGGDNSPLHF
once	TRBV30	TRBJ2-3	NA	TGTGCCTGGAGATTGGGCTTGGTTCCCACAGATACGCAGTATTTT	CAWRLGLVPTDTQYF
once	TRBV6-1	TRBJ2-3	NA	TGTGCCAGCAGTGAAGTCTCAGGGGCAGGGGATACGCAGTATTTT	CASSEVSGAGDTQYF
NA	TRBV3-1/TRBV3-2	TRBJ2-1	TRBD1	TGTGCCAGCAGCCAAGATTCCGGGACAGGGGGCAATGAGCAGTTCTTC	CASSQDSGTGGNEQFF
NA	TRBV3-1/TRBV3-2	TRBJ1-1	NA	TGTGCCAGCAGCCGGACATTTGTGGACACTGAAGCTTTCTTT	CASSRTFVDTEAFF
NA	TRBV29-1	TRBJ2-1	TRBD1	TGCAGCGGGTCTGACAGGGGTTCCTACAATGAGCAGTTCTTC	CSGSDRGSYNEQFF
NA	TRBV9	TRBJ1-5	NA	TGTGCCAGCAATGAAGGGGCGTATAGCAATCAGCCCCAGCATTTT	CASNEGAYSNQPQHF
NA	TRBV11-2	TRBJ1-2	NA	TGTGCCAGCAGCTTTCCGGGGGGTGGCTACACCTTC	CASSFPGGGYTF
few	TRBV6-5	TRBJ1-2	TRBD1	TGTGCCAGCAGAGCAAGTCACAGGGGACACGGTGGCTACACCTTC	CASRASHRGHGGYTF
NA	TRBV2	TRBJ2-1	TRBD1	TGTGCCAGCAGCCCTGACAGGGTTACGTATGAGCAGTTCTTC	CASSPDRVTYEQFF
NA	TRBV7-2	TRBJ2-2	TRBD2	TGTGCCAGCAGCCTAGCGGGAGTTACCGGGGAGCTGTTTTTT	CASSLAGVTGELFF
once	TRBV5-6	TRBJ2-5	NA	TGTGCCAGCAGCTCGGCGGGGCGAGAGACCCAGTACTTC	CASSSAGRETQYF
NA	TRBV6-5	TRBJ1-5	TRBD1	TGTGCCAGCAGGTCGACAGGGGGCCTCTATCAGCCCCAGCATTTT	CASRSTGGLYQPQHF
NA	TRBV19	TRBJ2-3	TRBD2	TGTGCCAGTAGCTTGGGGCTAGCGGGGTTAGATACGCAGTATTTT	CASSLGLAGLDTQYF